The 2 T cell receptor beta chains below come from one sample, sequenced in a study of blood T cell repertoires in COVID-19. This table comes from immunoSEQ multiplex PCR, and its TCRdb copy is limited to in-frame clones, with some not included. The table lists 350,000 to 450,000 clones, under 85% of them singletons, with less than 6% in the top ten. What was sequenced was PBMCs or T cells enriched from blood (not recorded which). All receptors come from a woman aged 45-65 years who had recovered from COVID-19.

The CDR3 spells CASMEGGQPQHF. CDR3 DNA sequence: TGTGCCAGCATGGAGGGAGGTCAGCCCCAGCATTTT. The chain is built from TRBV12-3 or TRBV12-4 and TRBJ1-5; no clear D. The CDR3 spans 12 residues. Trimming took 7 bases from V and 6 from J, leaving 10 bases between them.

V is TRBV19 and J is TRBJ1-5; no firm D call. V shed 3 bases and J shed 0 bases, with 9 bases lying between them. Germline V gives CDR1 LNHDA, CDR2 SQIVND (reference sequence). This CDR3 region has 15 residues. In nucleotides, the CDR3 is TGTGCCAGTAGTATCTGGCAAGATAGCAATCAGCCCCAGCATTTT. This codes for CASSIWQDSNQPQHF.